The rows below give T cell receptor beta chains drawn from one sample of a study of control samples from healthy donors and cancer patients. Assay: immunoSEQ multiplex PCR; the TCRdb copy retains only in-frame clones and omits some. The repertoire holds some 160,000 clones, about 89% seen once, with over 4.5% in the top ten. Specimen: blood. Receptors originate from a young man in good health. CDR3s include the opening cysteine and the closing phenylalanine or tryptophan. D genes are given only for firm matches. Expanded clones get a size class; other rows say once, few or many, or leave the size out.

v_gene: TRBV29-1
abundance: -
d_gene: -
j_gene: TRBJ1-3
CDR3aa: CSVRDYEIGGNTIYF
CDR3nt: TGCAGCGTTCGGGACTACGAAATAGGTGGAAACACCATATATTTT

v_gene: TRBV7-2
abundance: -
d_gene: TRBD1
j_gene: TRBJ2-7
CDR3aa: CASSNRDRGREQYF
CDR3nt: TGTGCCAGCAGCAACCGGGACAGGGGGCGCGAGCAGTACTTC

v_gene: TRBV23-1
abundance: -
d_gene: TRBD1
j_gene: TRBJ1-4
CDR3aa: CASTHLTGATNEKLFF
CDR3nt: TGCGCCAGCACTCATCTGACAGGGGCAACTAATGAAAAACTGTTTTTT

v_gene: TRBV7-2
abundance: -
d_gene: -
j_gene: TRBJ2-3
CDR3aa: CASSLGLLPSTDTQYF
CDR3nt: TGTGCCAGCAGCTTAGGACTTCTCCCTAGCACAGATACGCAGTATTTT

v_gene: TRBV24-1
abundance: -
d_gene: -
j_gene: TRBJ1-5
CDR3aa: CATSASNQPQHF
CDR3nt: TGTGCCACCAGTGCCAGCAATCAGCCCCAGCATTTT

v_gene: TRBV10-3
abundance: -
d_gene: -
j_gene: TRBJ2-7
CDR3aa: CATQIAQLSYEQYF
CDR3nt: TGTGCCACCCAAATAGCTCAGCTCTCCTACGAGCAGTACTTC

v_gene: TRBV6-2/TRBV6-3
abundance: -
d_gene: -
j_gene: TRBJ2-3
CDR3aa: CASSYSTGGPTDTQYF
CDR3nt: TGTGCCAGCAGTTACTCGACGGGGGGCCCCACAGATACGCAGTATTTT

v_gene: TRBV5-1
abundance: -
d_gene: -
j_gene: TRBJ2-7
CDR3aa: CASSSSETSSYEQYF
CDR3nt: TGCGCCAGCAGCTCGTCCGAGACTAGCTCCTACGAGCAGTACTTC

v_gene: TRBV5-1
abundance: -
d_gene: TRBD2
j_gene: TRBJ2-3
CDR3aa: CASSSLIAGGTDTQYF
CDR3nt: TGCGCCAGCAGCTCCCTAATAGCGGGGGGCACAGATACGCAGTATTTT

v_gene: TRBV11-3
abundance: once
d_gene: -
j_gene: TRBJ2-1
CDR3aa: CASSLDRGLSTSQQFF
CDR3nt: TGTGCCAGCAGCTTAGATAGGGGACTCTCAACGTCGCAGCAGTTCTTC

v_gene: TRBV23-1
abundance: -
d_gene: -
j_gene: TRBJ1-1
CDR3aa: CASSQSRGDEAFF
CDR3nt: TGCGCCAGCAGTCAATCAAGAGGTGATGAAGCTTTCTTT

v_gene: TRBV6-5
abundance: -
d_gene: -
j_gene: TRBJ1-1
CDR3aa: CASSRPNTEAFF
CDR3nt: TGTGCCAGCAGCCGACCTAACACTGAAGCTTTCTTT

v_gene: TRBV19
abundance: -
d_gene: -
j_gene: TRBJ2-6
CDR3aa: CASSKGLVSGANVLTF
CDR3nt: TGTGCCAGTAGTAAGGGCTTGGTCTCTGGGGCCAACGTCCTGACTTTC

v_gene: TRBV5-4
abundance: -
d_gene: -
j_gene: TRBJ1-6
CDR3aa: CASSLRNSPLHF
CDR3nt: TGTGCCAGCAGCTTGAGGAATTCACCCCTCCACTTT

v_gene: TRBV2
abundance: -
d_gene: -
j_gene: TRBJ1-2
CDR3aa: CARRAPGNGYTF
CDR3nt: TGTGCCCGCAGAGCTCCAGGGAATGGCTACACCTTC

v_gene: TRBV19
abundance: -
d_gene: -
j_gene: TRBJ1-2
CDR3aa: CASGVGGPYYGYTF
CDR3nt: TGTGCCAGTGGTGTCGGGGGCCCATATTATGGCTACACCTTC

v_gene: TRBV11-3
abundance: -
d_gene: -
j_gene: TRBJ2-2
CDR3aa: CASSFWKTGELFF
CDR3nt: TGTGCCAGCAGCTTCTGGAAGACCGGGGAGCTGTTTTTT

v_gene: TRBV29-1
abundance: -
d_gene: TRBD1
j_gene: TRBJ2-3
CDR3aa: CSVEDRGITDTQYF
CDR3nt: TGCAGCGTAGAAGACAGGGGAATCACAGATACGCAGTATTTT

v_gene: TRBV18
abundance: -
d_gene: -
j_gene: TRBJ1-2
CDR3aa: CASSPGAGSNYGYTF
CDR3nt: TGTGCCAGCTCACCTGGGGCGGGGTCTAACTATGGCTACACCTTC

v_gene: TRBV2
abundance: -
d_gene: -
j_gene: TRBJ1-4
CDR3aa: CASNGGPREKLFF
CDR3nt: TGTGCCAGCAATGGGGGCCCGAGAGAAAAACTGTTTTTT

v_gene: TRBV5-1
abundance: -
d_gene: TRBD2
j_gene: TRBJ2-1
CDR3aa: CASNWGGLDNEQFF
CDR3nt: TGCGCCAGTAACTGGGGTGGACTAGACAATGAGCAGTTCTTC

v_gene: TRBV7-8
abundance: -
d_gene: TRBD1
j_gene: TRBJ1-2
CDR3aa: CASSLAGTEGYGYTF
CDR3nt: TGTGCCAGCAGCTTAGCGGGGACAGAGGGCTATGGCTACACCTTC

v_gene: TRBV7-6
abundance: -
d_gene: TRBD2
j_gene: TRBJ2-7
CDR3aa: CASSLGAAGGSYEQYF
CDR3nt: TGTGCCAGCAGCTTAGGGGCCGCGGGAGGCTCCTACGAGCAGTACTTC

v_gene: TRBV18
abundance: once
d_gene: -
j_gene: TRBJ2-1
CDR3aa: CASSPRTSGSYNEQFF
CDR3nt: TGTGCCAGCTCTCCGAGGACCTCAGGTTCCTACAATGAGCAGTTCTTC

v_gene: TRBV9
abundance: -
d_gene: -
j_gene: TRBJ1-2
CDR3aa: CASSATDYGYTF
CDR3nt: TGTGCCAGCAGCGCCACAGATTATGGCTACACCTTC

v_gene: TRBV5-1
abundance: -
d_gene: TRBD2
j_gene: TRBJ2-1
CDR3aa: CASSPGLAGNEQFF
CDR3nt: TGCGCCAGCAGCCCGGGACTAGCGGGAAATGAGCAGTTCTTC

v_gene: TRBV11-3
abundance: -
d_gene: -
j_gene: TRBJ2-7
CDR3aa: CASSYLLGAGTYEQYF
CDR3nt: TGTGCCAGCAGCTACCTCTTGGGAGCTGGCACCTACGAGCAGTACTTC

v_gene: TRBV6-5
abundance: -
d_gene: TRBD1
j_gene: TRBJ1-1
CDR3aa: CASSSPAQGGTEAFF
CDR3nt: TGTGCCAGCAGTTCACCTGCACAGGGGGGCACTGAAGCTTTCTTT

v_gene: TRBV6-1
abundance: -
d_gene: -
j_gene: TRBJ1-3
CDR3aa: CASSEAGAGFGNTIYF
CDR3nt: TGTGCCAGCAGTGAAGCCGGGGCAGGGTTTGGAAACACCATATATTTT

v_gene: TRBV11-2
abundance: -
d_gene: -
j_gene: TRBJ2-5
CDR3aa: CASSLGDREVRTQYF
CDR3nt: TGTGCCAGCAGCTTAGGTGACAGGGAGGTTCGGACCCAGTACTTC

v_gene: TRBV5-1
abundance: -
d_gene: TRBD2
j_gene: TRBJ2-1
CDR3aa: CASSPPGGLYNEQFF
CDR3nt: TGCGCCAGCAGCCCCCCGGGGGGGCTCTACAATGAGCAGTTCTTC

v_gene: TRBV19
abundance: -
d_gene: -
j_gene: TRBJ2-7
CDR3aa: CASSAGPPYEQYF
CDR3nt: TGTGCCAGTAGTGCGGGACCACCCTACGAGCAGTACTTC

v_gene: TRBV7-6
abundance: -
d_gene: TRBD1
j_gene: TRBJ2-5
CDR3aa: CASSRGQGLTQYF
CDR3nt: TGTGCCAGCAGCAGAGGACAGGGTCTTACCCAGTACTTC

v_gene: TRBV4-3
abundance: -
d_gene: -
j_gene: TRBJ1-1
CDR3aa: CASSQAGTEAFF
CDR3nt: TGCGCCAGCAGCCAAGCTGGCACTGAAGCTTTCTTT

v_gene: TRBV5-1
abundance: -
d_gene: -
j_gene: TRBJ2-2
CDR3aa: CASSSPPGELFF
CDR3nt: TGCGCCAGCAGCTCACCCCCGGGGGAGCTGTTTTTT

v_gene: TRBV27
abundance: -
d_gene: -
j_gene: TRBJ2-7
CDR3aa: CASSLSGDYEQYF
CDR3nt: TGTGCCAGCAGTTTATCTGGGGACTACGAGCAGTACTTC

v_gene: TRBV5-1
abundance: -
d_gene: -
j_gene: TRBJ2-3
CDR3aa: CASSSNTLRGTDTQYF
CDR3nt: TGCGCCAGCAGCAGTAACACCCTCCGAGGGACAGATACGCAGTATTTT

v_gene: TRBV7-3
abundance: few
d_gene: -
j_gene: TRBJ2-7
CDR3aa: CASSLTQDSYEQYF
CDR3nt: TGTGCCAGCAGCTTAACACAGGATTCCTACGAGCAGTACTTC

v_gene: TRBV14
abundance: -
d_gene: -
j_gene: TRBJ1-1
CDR3aa: CASSQVLYTEAFF
CDR3nt: TGTGCCAGCAGCCAAGTTCTGTACACTGAAGCTTTCTTT

v_gene: TRBV3-1/TRBV3-2
abundance: -
d_gene: -
j_gene: TRBJ2-7
CDR3aa: CATTRTLSSYEQYF
CDR3nt: TGTGCCACGACCCGGACCCTGAGCTCCTACGAGCAGTACTTC

v_gene: TRBV29-1
abundance: -
d_gene: -
j_gene: TRBJ1-2
CDR3aa: CSVEAPIPGYGYTF
CDR3nt: TGCAGCGTTGAAGCACCAATCCCGGGCTATGGCTACACCTTC

v_gene: TRBV18
abundance: -
d_gene: TRBD1
j_gene: TRBJ2-7
CDR3aa: CASSPQTGAWDEQYF
CDR3nt: TGTGCCAGCTCACCACAGACAGGGGCCTGGGACGAGCAGTACTTC

v_gene: TRBV7-2
abundance: -
d_gene: TRBD1
j_gene: TRBJ2-7
CDR3aa: CASSASSGTGVYEQYF
CDR3nt: TGTGCCAGCAGCGCATCTTCCGGGACAGGGGTTTACGAGCAGTACTTC

v_gene: TRBV5-1
abundance: -
d_gene: TRBD2
j_gene: TRBJ2-1
CDR3aa: CASSGLAGTNEQFF
CDR3nt: TGCGCCAGCAGCGGACTAGCGGGGACCAATGAGCAGTTCTTC

v_gene: TRBV19
abundance: -
d_gene: TRBD1
j_gene: TRBJ1-1
CDR3aa: CASSQGQENTEAFF
CDR3nt: TGTGCCAGTAGTCAGGGACAGGAGAACACTGAAGCTTTCTTT

v_gene: TRBV3-1/TRBV3-2
abundance: -
d_gene: -
j_gene: TRBJ2-2
CDR3aa: CASSLRGSNTGELFF
CDR3nt: TGTGCCAGCAGCCTTCGCGGTTCGAACACCGGGGAGCTGTTTTTT

v_gene: TRBV7-9
abundance: -
d_gene: TRBD1
j_gene: TRBJ1-4
CDR3aa: CASSPGTGSANEKLFF
CDR3nt: TGTGCCAGCAGCCCGGGGACAGGGTCCGCTAATGAAAAACTGTTTTTT

v_gene: TRBV7-7
abundance: -
d_gene: TRBD2
j_gene: TRBJ2-5
CDR3aa: CASSFSSSGGARETQYF
CDR3nt: TGTGCCAGCAGCTTCTCTTCGAGCGGGGGGGCCAGAGAGACCCAGTACTTC

v_gene: TRBV5-1
abundance: -
d_gene: TRBD2
j_gene: TRBJ2-3
CDR3aa: CASSLGLDGGGADTQYF
CDR3nt: TGCGCCAGCAGCTTGGGACTAGACGGGGGAGGGGCAGATACGCAGTATTTT

v_gene: TRBV24-1
abundance: -
d_gene: -
j_gene: TRBJ2-3
CDR3aa: CATSDRRSTDTQYF
CDR3nt: TGTGCCACCAGTGATCGGAGGAGCACAGATACGCAGTATTTT

v_gene: TRBV5-4
abundance: -
d_gene: TRBD2
j_gene: TRBJ2-1
CDR3aa: CASSFQRGGLNEQFF
CDR3nt: TGTGCCAGCAGCTTTCAGCGGGGGGGCCTCAATGAGCAGTTCTTC

v_gene: TRBV20-1
abundance: once
d_gene: -
j_gene: TRBJ1-2
CDR3aa: CSASPPHDDTGFDGYTF
CDR3nt: TGCAGTGCTAGTCCTCCTCACGATGATACAGGGTTTGATGGCTACACCTTC